This T cell receptor (beta chain) was captured by sequencing in a study of response to subunit inactivated influenza vaccine. Findings and limits, study-wide: Only a handful of new T cells, the authors suggested, are recruited with each seasonal influenza vaccination.

This clonotype turned up a few times. Its antigen remains unidentified. The CDR3 runs 15 residues. The V and J ends lost 0 bases and 9 bases respectively, with 12 bases between them. CDR1 and CDR2 (germline): MNHEY, SVGAGI. From the RT-PCR reads, TCRdb called clonotypes with MiXCR, one entry per CDR3 protein. The data show about 520,000 distinct CDR3 sequences, more than 7% seen once. Sample: PBMCs from blood, taken less than 30 months after vaccination. This chain connects TRBV6-5 to TRBJ1-6, with D possibly matching TRBD1 (5 bases). The TCR comes from a man aged 50 to 69 who received an inactivated influenza vaccine. The CDR3 reads CASSYSPGGGSPLHF. In DNA, the CDR3 is TGTGCCAGCAGTTACTCTCCGGGCGGGGGTTCACCCCTCCACTTT.